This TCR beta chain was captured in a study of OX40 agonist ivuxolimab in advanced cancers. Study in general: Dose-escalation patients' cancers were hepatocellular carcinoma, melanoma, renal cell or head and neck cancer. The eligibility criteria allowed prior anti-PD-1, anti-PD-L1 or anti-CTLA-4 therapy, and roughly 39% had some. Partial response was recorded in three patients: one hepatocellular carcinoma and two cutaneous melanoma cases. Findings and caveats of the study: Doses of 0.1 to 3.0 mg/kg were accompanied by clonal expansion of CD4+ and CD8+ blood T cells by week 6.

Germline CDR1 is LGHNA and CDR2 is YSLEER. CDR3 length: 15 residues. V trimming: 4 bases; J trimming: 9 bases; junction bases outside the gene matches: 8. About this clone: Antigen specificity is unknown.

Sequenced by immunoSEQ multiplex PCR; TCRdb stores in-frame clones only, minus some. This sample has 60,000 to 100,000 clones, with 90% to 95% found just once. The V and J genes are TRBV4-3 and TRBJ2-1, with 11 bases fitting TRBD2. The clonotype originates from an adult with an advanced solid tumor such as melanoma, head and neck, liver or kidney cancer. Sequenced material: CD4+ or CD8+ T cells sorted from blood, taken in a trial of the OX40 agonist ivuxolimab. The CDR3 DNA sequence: TGCGCCAGCAGCCCTTTAGCGGGGGGGCCGGGTGAGCAGTTCTTC. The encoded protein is CASSPLAGGPGEQFF.